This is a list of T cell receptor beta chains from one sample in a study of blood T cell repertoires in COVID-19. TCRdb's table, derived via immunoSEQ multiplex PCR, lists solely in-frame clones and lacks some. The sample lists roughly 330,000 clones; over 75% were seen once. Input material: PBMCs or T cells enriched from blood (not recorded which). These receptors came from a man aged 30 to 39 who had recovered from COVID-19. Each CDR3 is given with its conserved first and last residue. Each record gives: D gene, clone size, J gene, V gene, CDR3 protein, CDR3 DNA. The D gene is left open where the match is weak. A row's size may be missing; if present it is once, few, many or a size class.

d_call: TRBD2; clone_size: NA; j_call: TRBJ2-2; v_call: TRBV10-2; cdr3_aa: CASRSLAVTGELFF; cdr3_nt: TGCGCCAGCAGATCCCTAGCGGTCACCGGGGAGCTGTTTTTT
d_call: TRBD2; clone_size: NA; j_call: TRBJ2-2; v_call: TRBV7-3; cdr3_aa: CASSPSGTSGGSGELFF; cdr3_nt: TGTGCCAGCAGCCCGTCGGGGACTAGCGGGGGGTCCGGGGAGCTGTTTTTT
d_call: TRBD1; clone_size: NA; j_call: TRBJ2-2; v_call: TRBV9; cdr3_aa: CASSVATRGRTTGELFF; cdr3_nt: TGTGCCAGCAGCGTAGCTACGAGGGGGCGCACCACCGGGGAGCTGTTTTTT
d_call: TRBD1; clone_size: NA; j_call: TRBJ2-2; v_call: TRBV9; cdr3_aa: CASSVGDRDTGELFF; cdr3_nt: TGTGCCAGCAGCGTTGGGGACAGAGACACCGGGGAGCTGTTTTTT
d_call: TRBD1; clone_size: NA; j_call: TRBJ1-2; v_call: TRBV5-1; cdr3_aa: CASSFGQENNGYTF; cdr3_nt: TGCGCCAGCAGCTTTGGACAGGAGAATAATGGCTACACCTTC
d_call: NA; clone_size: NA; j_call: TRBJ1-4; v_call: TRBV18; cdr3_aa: CASSPGGFANEKLFF; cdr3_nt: TGTGCCAGCTCCCCGGGGGGCTTTGCTAATGAAAAACTGTTTTTT
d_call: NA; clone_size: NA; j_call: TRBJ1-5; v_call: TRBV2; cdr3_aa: CASSWTANSNQPQHF; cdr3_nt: TGTGCCAGCAGTTGGACAGCGAATAGCAATCAGCCCCAGCATTTT
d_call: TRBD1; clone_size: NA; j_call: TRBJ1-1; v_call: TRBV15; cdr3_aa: CATSRDLGTDTEAFF; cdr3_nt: TGTGCCACCAGCAGAGATTTGGGGACAGACACTGAAGCTTTCTTT
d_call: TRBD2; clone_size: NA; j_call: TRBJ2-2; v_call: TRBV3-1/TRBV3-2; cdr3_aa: CASSPGGGYTGELFF; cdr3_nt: TGTGCCAGCAGCCCCGGGGGGGGGTACACCGGGGAGCTGTTTTTT
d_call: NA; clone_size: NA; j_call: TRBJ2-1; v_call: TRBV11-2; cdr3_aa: CASSLEWTERNNEQFF; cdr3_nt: TGTGCCAGCAGCTTAGAATGGACAGAACGAAACAATGAGCAGTTCTTC
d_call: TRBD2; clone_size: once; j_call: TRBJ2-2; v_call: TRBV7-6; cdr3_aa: CASTPGLAFGELFF; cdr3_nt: TGTGCCAGCACCCCGGGACTAGCGTTCGGGGAGCTGTTTTTT
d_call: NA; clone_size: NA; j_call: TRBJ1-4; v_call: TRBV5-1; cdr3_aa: CASSLQGTEKLFF; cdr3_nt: TGCGCCAGCAGCTTACAGGGAACTGAAAAACTGTTTTTT
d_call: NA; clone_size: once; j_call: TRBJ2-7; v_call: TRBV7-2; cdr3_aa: CASSFVHRTYEQYF; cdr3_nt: TGTGCCAGCAGCTTCGTCCATAGAACCTACGAGCAGTACTTC
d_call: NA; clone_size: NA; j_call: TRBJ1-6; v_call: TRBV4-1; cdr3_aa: CASSNPQGSRSPLHF; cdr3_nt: TGCGCCAGCAGCAACCCTCAGGGGAGTCGATCACCCCTCCACTTT
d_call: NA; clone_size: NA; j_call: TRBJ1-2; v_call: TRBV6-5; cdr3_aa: CASSYSAGGNSGYTF; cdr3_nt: TGTGCCAGCAGTTACTCGGCCGGGGGTAATAGTGGCTACACCTTC
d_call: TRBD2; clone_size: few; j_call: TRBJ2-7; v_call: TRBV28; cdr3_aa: CASSLVSSGANYEQYF; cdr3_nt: TGTGCCAGCAGTTTGGTGTCTAGCGGGGCCAACTACGAGCAGTACTTC
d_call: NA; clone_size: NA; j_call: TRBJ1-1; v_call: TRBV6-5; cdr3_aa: CASTRQAENTEAFF; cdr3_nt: TGTGCCAGCACCAGACAGGCTGAAAACACTGAAGCTTTCTTT
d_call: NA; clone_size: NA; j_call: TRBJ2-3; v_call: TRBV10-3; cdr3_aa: CAISDLTQTDTQYF; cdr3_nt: TGTGCCATCAGTGACCTCACACAGACAGATACGCAGTATTTT
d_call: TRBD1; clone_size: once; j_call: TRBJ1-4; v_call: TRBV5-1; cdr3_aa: CASSRDRGGLFF; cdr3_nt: TGCGCCAGCAGCCGGGACAGGGGGGGACTGTTTTTT
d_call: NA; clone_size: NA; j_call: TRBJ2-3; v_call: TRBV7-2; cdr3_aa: CASSFSRGYTDTQYF; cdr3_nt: TGTGCCAGCAGCTTCAGCCGGGGTTACACAGATACGCAGTATTTT
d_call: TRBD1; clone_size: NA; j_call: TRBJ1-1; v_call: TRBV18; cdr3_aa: CASSPRDRPEAFF; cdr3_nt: TGTGCCAGCTCACCACGGGACAGACCTGAAGCTTTCTTT
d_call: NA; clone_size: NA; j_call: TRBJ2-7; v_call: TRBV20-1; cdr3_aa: CSARAGEQYF; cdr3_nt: TGCAGTGCTAGGGCTGGCGAGCAGTACTTC
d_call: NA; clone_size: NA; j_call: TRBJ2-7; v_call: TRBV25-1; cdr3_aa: CASSEYGGAYEQYF; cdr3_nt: TGTGCCAGCAGTGAATACGGGGGAGCCTACGAGCAGTACTTC
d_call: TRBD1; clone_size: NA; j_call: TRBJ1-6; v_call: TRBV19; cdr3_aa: CASSMNRGGFGSPLHF; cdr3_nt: TGTGCCAGTAGTATGAACAGGGGCGGGTTTGGCTCACCCCTCCACTTT
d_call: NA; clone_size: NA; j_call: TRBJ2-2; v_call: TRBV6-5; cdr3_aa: CASSWGDTGELFF; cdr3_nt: TGTGCCAGCAGTTGGGGCGACACCGGGGAGCTGTTTTTT
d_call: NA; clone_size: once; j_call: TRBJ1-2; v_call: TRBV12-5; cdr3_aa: CASGRGGSDYGYTF; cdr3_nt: TGTGCTAGTGGTCGAGGGGGAAGCGACTATGGCTACACCTTC
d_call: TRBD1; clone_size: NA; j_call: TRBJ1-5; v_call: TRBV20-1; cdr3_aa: CSASTGANQPQHF; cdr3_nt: TGCAGTGCTAGTACAGGGGCTAATCAGCCCCAGCATTTT
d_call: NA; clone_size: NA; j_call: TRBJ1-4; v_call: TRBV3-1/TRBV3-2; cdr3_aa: CASSQGWAQRQGLFF; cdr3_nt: TGTGCCAGCAGCCAAGGATGGGCCCAGAGGCAGGGACTGTTTTTT
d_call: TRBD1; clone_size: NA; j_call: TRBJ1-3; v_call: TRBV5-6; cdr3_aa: CASSWGTGEVNTIYF; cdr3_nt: TGTGCCAGCAGCTGGGGGACAGGGGAAGTAAACACCATATATTTT
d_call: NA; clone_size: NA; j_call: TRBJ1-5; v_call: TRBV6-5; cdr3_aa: CASSQQAYSNQPQHF; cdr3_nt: TGTGCCAGCAGTCAACAGGCTTATAGCAATCAGCCCCAGCATTTT
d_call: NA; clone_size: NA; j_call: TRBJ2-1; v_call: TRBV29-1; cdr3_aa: CSVAWRAPSEQFF; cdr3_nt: TGCAGCGTTGCTTGGAGGGCCCCCAGTGAGCAGTTCTTC
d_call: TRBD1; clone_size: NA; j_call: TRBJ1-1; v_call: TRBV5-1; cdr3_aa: CASGPGQGADTEAFF; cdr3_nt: TGCGCCAGCGGCCCCGGACAGGGGGCGGACACTGAAGCTTTCTTT
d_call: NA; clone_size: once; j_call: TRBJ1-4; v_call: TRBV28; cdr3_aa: CASSLFRGGEKLFF; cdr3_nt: TGTGCCAGCAGTTTATTCAGGGGAGGGGAAAAACTGTTTTTT
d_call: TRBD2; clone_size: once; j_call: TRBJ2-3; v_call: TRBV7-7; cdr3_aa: CASSLVVAGGTQYF; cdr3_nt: TGTGCCAGCAGCTTAGTAGTAGCGGGGGGGACGCAGTATTTT
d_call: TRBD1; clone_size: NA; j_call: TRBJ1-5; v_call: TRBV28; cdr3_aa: CASSSAGTGNQPQHF; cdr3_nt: TGTGCCAGCAGTTCCGCCGGGACAGGCAATCAGCCCCAGCATTTT
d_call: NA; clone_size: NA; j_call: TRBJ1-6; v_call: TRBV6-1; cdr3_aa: CASSEVGTNLHF; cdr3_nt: TGTGCCAGCAGTGAAGTGGGGACAAATCTCCACTTT
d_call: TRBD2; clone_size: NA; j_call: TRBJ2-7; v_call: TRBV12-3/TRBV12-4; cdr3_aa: CASRGEGWGEQYF; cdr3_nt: TGTGCCAGCCGGGGGGAAGGGTGGGGCGAGCAGTACTTC
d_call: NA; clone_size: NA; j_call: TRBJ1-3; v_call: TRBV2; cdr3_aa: CASSEWQDDYGNTIYF; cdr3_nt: TGTGCCAGCAGTGAATGGCAGGATGACTATGGAAACACCATATATTTT
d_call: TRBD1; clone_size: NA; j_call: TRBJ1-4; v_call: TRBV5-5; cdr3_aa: CASSFYPTGGNEKLFF; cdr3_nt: TGTGCCAGCAGCTTTTACCCGACAGGGGGGAATGAAAAACTGTTTTTT
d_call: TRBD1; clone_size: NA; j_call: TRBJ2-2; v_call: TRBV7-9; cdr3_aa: CASSPLRDRASGELFF; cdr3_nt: TGTGCCAGCAGCCCACTCCGGGACAGGGCTAGCGGGGAGCTGTTTTTT
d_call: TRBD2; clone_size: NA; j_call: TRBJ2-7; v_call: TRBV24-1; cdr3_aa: CATTMVGPGLAGPYSYEQYF; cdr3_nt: TGTGCCACCACAATGGTAGGGCCGGGACTAGCGGGACCATACTCCTACGAGCAGTACTTC
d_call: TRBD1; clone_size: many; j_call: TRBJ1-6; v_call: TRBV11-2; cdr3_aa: CASSLTGEASPLHF; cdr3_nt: TGTGCCAGCAGCCTGACAGGGGAAGCTTCACCCCTCCACTTT
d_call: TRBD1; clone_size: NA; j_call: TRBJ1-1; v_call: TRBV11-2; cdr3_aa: CASSPGTGGSPNTEAFF; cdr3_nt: TGTGCCAGCAGCCCCGGGACAGGGGGATCTCCGAACACTGAAGCTTTCTTT
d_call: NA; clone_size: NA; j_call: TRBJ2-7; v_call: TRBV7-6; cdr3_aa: CASSARDSYEQYF; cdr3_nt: TGTGCCAGCAGCGCCAGGGATTCCTACGAGCAGTACTTC
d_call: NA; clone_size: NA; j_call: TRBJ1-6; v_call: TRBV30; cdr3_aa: CAWSVLQRDSPLHF; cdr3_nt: TGTGCCTGGAGTGTACTGCAAAGAGATTCACCCCTCCACTTT
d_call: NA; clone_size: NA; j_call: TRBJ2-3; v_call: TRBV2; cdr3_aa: CAKTAYSSTDTQYF; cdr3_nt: TGTGCCAAGACAGCCTACTCTTCCACAGATACGCAGTATTTT
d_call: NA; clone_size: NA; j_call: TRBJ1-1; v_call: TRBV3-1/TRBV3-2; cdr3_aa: CASSQGVTGHIF; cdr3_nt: TGTGCCAGCAGCCAAGGGGTGACAGGACACATCTTT
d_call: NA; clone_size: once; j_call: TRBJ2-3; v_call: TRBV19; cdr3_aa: CASSIRDTNSDTQYF; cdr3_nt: TGTGCCAGTAGTATAAGGGACACCAATTCAGATACGCAGTATTTT
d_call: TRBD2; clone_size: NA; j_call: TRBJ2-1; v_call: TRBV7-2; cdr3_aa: CASSLGLAGGPFF; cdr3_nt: TGTGCCAGCAGCTTAGGACTAGCGGGGGGGCCGTTCTTC